This TCR beta chain emerged from a study of early T cells in non-severe SARS-CoV-2 infection. The J segment lost 2 bases and the V segment lost 6 bases, leaving 6 bases of the junction unmatched. Germline CDR1 is MDHEN and CDR2 is SYDVKM. The CDR3 is made up of 16 amino acids. The TCR library protocol was used to attach unique molecular identifiers. These identifiers were attached to individual cDNA molecules. Using its own MiXCR run on the 5' RACE reads, TCRdb lists one record per CDR3 protein. Counted here are 70,000 or so distinct CDR3 sequences, 12% occurring once; the ten biggest clones make up 3% to 5%.

This receptor was taken from an adult who was a healthcare worker with PCR-confirmed SARS-CoV-2 infection or an uninfected control (not recorded which). Sequencing used whole blood. This chain uses TRBV28 with TRBJ2-7, with TRBD2 identical over 14 bases. The CDR3, as DNA: TGTGCCAGCAGCACCGGGACTAGCGGGGGCACCTACGAGCAGTACTTC. This encodes CASSTGTSGGTYEQYF.